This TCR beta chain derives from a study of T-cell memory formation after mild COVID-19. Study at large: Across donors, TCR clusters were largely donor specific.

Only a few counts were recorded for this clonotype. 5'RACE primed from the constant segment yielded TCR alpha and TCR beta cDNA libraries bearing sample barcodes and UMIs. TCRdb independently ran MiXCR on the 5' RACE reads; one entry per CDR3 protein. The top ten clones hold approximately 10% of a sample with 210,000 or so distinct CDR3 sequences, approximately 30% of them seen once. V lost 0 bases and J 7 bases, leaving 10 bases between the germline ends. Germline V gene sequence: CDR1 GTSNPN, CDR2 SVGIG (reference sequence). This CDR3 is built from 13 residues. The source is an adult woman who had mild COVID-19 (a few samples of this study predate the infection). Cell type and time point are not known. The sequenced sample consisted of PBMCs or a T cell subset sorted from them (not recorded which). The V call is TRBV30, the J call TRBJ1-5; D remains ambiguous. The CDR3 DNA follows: TGTGCCTGGAGTGTAACCCGCGCGCAGCCCCAGCATTTT. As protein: CAWSVTRAQPQHF.